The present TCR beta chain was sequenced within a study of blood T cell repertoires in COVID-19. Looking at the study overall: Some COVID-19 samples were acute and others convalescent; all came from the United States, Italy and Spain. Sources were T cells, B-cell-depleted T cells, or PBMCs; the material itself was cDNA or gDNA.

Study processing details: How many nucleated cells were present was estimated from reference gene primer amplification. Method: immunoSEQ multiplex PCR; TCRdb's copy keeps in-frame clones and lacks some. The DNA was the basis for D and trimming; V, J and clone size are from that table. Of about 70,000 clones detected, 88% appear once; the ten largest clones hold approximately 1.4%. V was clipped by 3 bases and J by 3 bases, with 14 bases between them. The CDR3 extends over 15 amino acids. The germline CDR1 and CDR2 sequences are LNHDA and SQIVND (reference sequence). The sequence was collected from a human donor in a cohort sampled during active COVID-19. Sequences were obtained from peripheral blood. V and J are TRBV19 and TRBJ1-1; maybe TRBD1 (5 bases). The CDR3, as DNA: TGTGCCAGTAGTATTTACGCGACGGGGGACACTGAAGCTTTCTTT. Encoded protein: CASSIYATGDTEAFF.